This T cell receptor beta chain stems from a study of blood T cells in healthy people across ages. Study-wide findings and caveats: Roughly linearly, TCR beta diversity per million T cells fell as age increased.

For the second PCR, which ran for about 7 to 11 cycles, a sample-barcoded 5' primer and a J-beta primer mix were used. Carrying 12 random nucleotides, a template-switch adaptor labeled each individual cDNA molecule. All samples gave at least 3 million CDR3-containing paired-end reads. TCRdb independently ran MiXCR on the 5' RACE reads; one entry per CDR3 protein. This table has about 1.7 million distinct CDR3 sequences, approximately 28% appearing once. V dropped 2 bases and J dropped 6; count of bases not matched to a gene: 3. Germline loops: CDR1 SGHKS, CDR2 YYEKEE (reference sequence). The CDR3 is made up of 13 amino acids. This clonotype occurred a few times. Its antigen is undetermined. Every sample had a minimum of 7 million PBMCs isolated.

What was sequenced was blood. This chain links TRBV5-5 with TRBJ1-2; 8 bases line up with TRBD1. The sequence came from a woman under 40 in good health. Here the CDR3 DNA reads TGTGCCAGCAGCTTCCAACAGGGGGATGGCTACACCTTC. Translated, it gives CASSFQQGDGYTF.